This TCR beta chain was identified during a study of blood T cell repertoires in COVID-19. Looking at the study overall: COVID-19 samples, acute and convalescent, were from the United States, Italy and Spain. T cells, B-cell-depleted T cells, or PBMCs supplied cDNA or gDNA.

TCRdb's copy holds only in-frame clones and misses some; the assay was immunoSEQ multiplex PCR. The profile covers 110,000 to 150,000 clones, with 65% to 80% appearing a single time and around 2.1% taken by the ten largest. This clone was counted only a few times. The sequence came from a woman aged 55-69 years with acute or convalescent COVID-19. The sample consisted of peripheral blood.

The CDR3 here is CATAGGSANNEQFF. CDR3 DNA: TGTGCCACTGCTGGCGGGAGCGCAAACAATGAGCAGTTCTTC. The chain recombines TRBV24-1 with TRBJ2-1, with 7 bases lining up with TRBD2. V was clipped by 10 bases and J by 5 bases; unmatched bases: 10. The CDR3 runs 14 residues. Germline CDR1 and CDR2: KGHDR and SFDVKD.